This TCR beta chain was sequenced for a study of blood T cell repertoires in COVID-19. The method was immunoSEQ multiplex PCR; TCRdb's version includes in-frame clones alone and lacks a portion of them. This table holds about 180,000 clones, 86% found once. J lost 7 bases, V lost 4 bases, and 5 bases had no gene match. CDR1 is SGHAT and CDR2 is FQNNGV in the germline V gene. CDR3 size: 16 residues. Specimen: peripheral blood. The origin of this receptor is a woman between 25 and 40 years old with active or convalescent COVID-19. V is TRBV11-2 and J is TRBJ2-1; 15 positions match TRBD2. In DNA, the CDR3 is TGTGCCAGCAGCTACGCCGGGACTAGCGGGAGGAATGAGCAGTTCTTC. The encoded protein is CASSYAGTSGRNEQFF.